The source of this TCR beta chain is a study of CD8+CD57+ T cells in acquired aplastic anemia. At the level of the study: Isolated CD4+ and CD8+ cells, once sorted, yielded DNA averaging 3.2 ug. Healthy donor CD4+ cell samples had a mean of around 11 million reads.

Genomic DNA acted as the template from which TCR beta VDJ combination and CDR3 sequence profiling were carried out. TCRdb itself ran the reads through MiXCR, one entry per CDR3 protein. The sample gives 150,000 to 200,000 distinct CDR3 sequences, around 45% of which show up once; 1.1% is in the top ten. About this clonotype itself: No antigen is known for it. At one end the junction does not follow the germline gene, possibly because of a read error.

Germline V gene lookup returns CDR1 LGHDT and CDR2 YNNKEL (reference sequence). The CDR3 sequence is 16 residues long. Study-level findings and limits: There were over 25 CD8+ CDR3 sequences that occurred in both patients and controls.

The sequenced sample was sorted CD4+, CD8+, or CD8+CD57+ T cells (not recorded which) from PBMCs. The chain employs TRBV3-1 and TRBJ1-3, with no clear D. This TCR derives from a human donor in good health. The CDR3 sequence: CASSQGRSISGDTIYF. In DNA form, the CDR3 reads TGTGCCAGCAGCCAAGGAAGATCGATCTCTGGAGACACCATATATTTT.